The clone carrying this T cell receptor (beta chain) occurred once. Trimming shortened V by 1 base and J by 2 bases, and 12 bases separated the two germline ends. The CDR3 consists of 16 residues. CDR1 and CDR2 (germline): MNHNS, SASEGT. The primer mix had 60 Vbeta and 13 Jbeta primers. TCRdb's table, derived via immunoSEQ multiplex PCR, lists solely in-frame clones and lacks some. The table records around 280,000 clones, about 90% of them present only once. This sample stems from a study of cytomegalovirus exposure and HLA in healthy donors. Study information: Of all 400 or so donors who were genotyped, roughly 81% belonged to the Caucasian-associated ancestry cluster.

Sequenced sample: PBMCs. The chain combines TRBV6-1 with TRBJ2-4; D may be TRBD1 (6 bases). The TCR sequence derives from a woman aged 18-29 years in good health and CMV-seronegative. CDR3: CASSEVDSGPKNIQYF. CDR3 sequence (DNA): TGTGCCAGCAGTGAAGTGGACAGCGGACCCAAAAACATTCAGTACTTC.